These 16 T cell receptor beta chains came from one sample sequenced in a study of blood T cell repertoires in COVID-19 (dated by TCRdb to about 2020). The receptor library was made with the immunoSEQ multiplex PCR assay. TCRdb provides this immuneACCESS table in a form limited to in-frame rearrangements. Some clones are lacking; in checked studies, under half of them reflect an unresolved V gene, and why the rest are absent is not known. The sample yields approximately 230,000 clones; just over 85% were counted once. Less than 20% of the sample belongs to the ten largest clones. Material for sequencing was PBMCs or T cells enriched from blood (not recorded which). The source is a man younger than 30 who had recovered from COVID-19.

This sequence joins TRBV19 and TRBJ1-1; TRBD1 might be the D (5 bases). The V gene's germline CDR1 is LNHDA and CDR2 SQIVND (reference sequence). Trimming removed 6 bases from V and 0 bases from J, with 8 bases in between. The CDR3 runs to 13 residues. Written as DNA, the CDR3 is TGTGCCAGTAGAAAGACAGTGAACACTGAAGCTTTCTTT. Encoded protein: CASRKTVNTEAFF. Based on the CDR3 plus reference TRBV19 and TRBJ1-1, the full variable domain is DGGITQSPKYLFRKEGQNVTLSCEQNLNHDAMYWYRQDPGQGLRLIYYSQIVNDFQKGDIAEGYSVSREKKESFPLTVTSAQKNPTAFYLCASRKTVNTEAFFGQGTRLTVV.

The chain has TRBV5-6 and TRBJ1-5, with 8 bases matching TRBD1. The germline CDR1 and CDR2 sequences are SGHDT and YYEEEE. The CDR3 contains 14 residues. V lost 4 bases and J lost 5; bases outside the gene matches: 5. The CDR3 DNA reads TGTGCCAGCAGCATTACAGGGGGAGATCAGCCCCAGCATTTT. Protein product: CASSITGGDQPQHF.

The chain links TRBV19 to TRBJ1-2, with 7 nucleotides matching TRBD1. Germline CDR1 is LNHDA and CDR2 is SQIVND (reference sequence). The length of the CDR3 is 14 residues. J lost 7 bases, V lost 6 bases, and 11 bases had no gene match. The CDR3 reads CASRPTGIPPGYTF. CDR3 nucleotide sequence: TGTGCCAGTAGGCCGACAGGGATCCCGCCTGGCTACACCTTC.

The V and J genes are TRBV19 and TRBJ1-1; D remains ambiguous. V was trimmed by 5 bases and J by 7 bases, leaving 8 bases between them. CDR1 and CDR2 from the germline V gene are LNHDA and SQIVND (reference sequence). The CDR3 has 11 amino acids. CDR3 region: CASSPGIEAFF. The DNA for the CDR3 is TGTGCCAGTAGTCCGGGAATTGAAGCTTTCTTT.

The V call is TRBV27, the J call TRBJ2-7, with 7 positions matching TRBD1. This CDR3 comprises 12 residues. Germline V gene sequence: CDR1 MNHEY, CDR2 SMNVEV (reference sequence). V lost 5 bases to trimming and J lost 5 bases; unmatched junction nucleotides: 3. Here the CDR3 DNA reads TGTGCCAGCAGTGTCACAGGGGACGAGCAGTACTTC. Its translation is CASSVTGDEQYF.

V and J are TRBV3-1 (or the pseudogene TRBV3-2) and TRBJ2-7; 9 nucleotides agree with TRBD1. The length of the CDR3 is 18 residues. Germline V gene lookup returns CDR1 LGHDT and CDR2 YNNKEL (reference sequence). V was clipped by 1 base and J by 3 bases; unmatched bases: 13. The CDR3 here is CASSQAGFTGGSVYEQYF. The CDR3 coding sequence is TGTGCCAGCAGCCAAGCTGGGTTCACAGGGGGCAGTGTCTACGAGCAGTACTTC.

This chain links TRBV12-3 or TRBV12-4 with TRBJ1-2; D call uncertain. V dropped 6 bases and J dropped 3 bases, with 11 bases sitting between them. CDR3 length equals 13 residues. The CDR3 loop is CASRYTADYGYTF. CDR3 nucleotide sequence: TGTGCCAGCAGATACACAGCTGACTATGGCTACACCTTC.

This chain uses TRBV4-1 with TRBJ2-3; the D gene is possibly TRBD1 (6 bases). Germline lookup yields CDR1 MGHRA and CDR2 YSYEKL. V gave up 1 base and J gave up 3 bases, with 14 bases separating them. The CDR3 runs 16 residues. In DNA form, the CDR3 reads TGCGCCAGCAGCCAAGTCCCGGGACAAGCTACAGATACGCAGTATTTT. Translation gives CASSQVPGQATDTQYF.

This clone was picked up one time. The rearrangement uses TRBV2 and TRBJ1-5; possible D gene TRBD1, 5 bases. The CDR3 has 15 amino acids. Germline V gives CDR1 SNHLY, CDR2 FYNNEI. V gave up 8 bases and J gave up 3 bases, with 17 bases separating them. The CDR3 is CASQWSRATNQPQHF. As DNA, the CDR3 is TGTGCCAGCCAATGGTCCAGGGCCACCAATCAGCCCCAGCATTTT.

This sequence joins TRBV4-1 and TRBJ2-7; TRBD2 aligns across 9 bases. J gave up 2 bases and V 1 base, and 3 bases lay outside the gene matches. The germline V gene has CDR1 MGHRA and CDR2 YSYEKL. The CDR3 extends over 15 amino acids. CDR3 nucleotide sequence: TGCGCCAGCAGCCAAGTAGCGGGAGCGACCTACGAGCAGTACTTC. It translates to CASSQVAGATYEQYF.

The sample holds one count of this clone. The rearrangement joins TRBV29-1 to TRBJ1-1, with D tentatively TRBD1 (6 bases). Germline V gene data show CDR1 as SQVTM and CDR2 as ANQGSEA. The CDR3 is 12 amino acids. The CDR3 DNA is TGCGGCGCAGGGGTGGAGAACACTGAAGCTTTCTTT. Translated, it gives CGAGVENTEAFF.

This clone was recorded only once. This rearrangement joins TRBV5-1 to TRBJ2-3; 7 bases agree with TRBD2. V shed 0 bases and J 3 bases; nucleotides not matched to a gene: 1. The CDR3 runs 14 residues. The germline gives CDR1 SGHRS, CDR2 YFSETQ. CDR3 bases: TGCGCCAGCAGCTTGGAAGCGGGGACAGATACGCAGTATTTT. Protein: CASSLEAGTDTQYF.

The genes are TRBV5-4 and TRBJ1-1, with 7 bases matching TRBD1. The germline V gene encodes CDR1 SGHNT and CDR2 YYREEE (reference sequence). There are 15 residues in the CDR3. V was clipped by 0 bases and J by 4 bases; unmatched bases: 6. CDR3 loop: CASSLGGTVLTEAFF. In nucleotides, the CDR3 is TGTGCCAGCAGCTTGGGTGGGACAGTACTCACTGAAGCTTTCTTT.

The V gene is TRBV5-4, the J gene TRBJ2-2; 7 positions agree with TRBD2. Trimming took 3 bases from V and 7 from J; bases not matched to a gene: 6. Per germline, CDR1 SGHNT and CDR2 YYREEE (reference sequence). This CDR3 contains 14 residues. CDR3 in DNA: TGTGCCAGCAGCTCGGGACTACTGGGCGGGGAGCTGTTTTTT. It encodes CASSSGLLGGELFF.

The chain couples TRBV7-2 to TRBJ1-3; 7 bases fit TRBD1. Germline V gene lookup returns CDR1 SGHTA and CDR2 FQGNSA. The CDR3 is 16 amino acids. V lost 4 bases and J lost 1; bases outside the gene matches: 7. CDR3 nucleotides: TGTGCCAGCAGCTCATGGACAGGTCCGTCTGGAAACACCATATATTTT. Translation: CASSSWTGPSGNTIYF.

V is TRBV10-3 and J is TRBJ2-1, with 8 nucleotides matching TRBD2. The CDR3 loop spans 15 amino acids. Germline lookup yields CDR1 ENHRY and CDR2 SYGVKD. V shed 3 bases, J shed 8 bases, and the junction held 9 bases outside the gene matches. In DNA, the CDR3 is TGTGCCATCAGTGATCGGGAGGGGCGGGTCCATGAGCAGTTCTTC. Its translation is CAISDREGRVHEQFF.